This paragraph reports one TCR beta chain. Its target antigen remains unknown. The sample holds no much larger clone one base away, and base qualities are not on file. This sample is drawn from a study of T cell repertoires in cytomegalovirus infection (dated by TCRdb to the late 2010s). Some background on the complete study: Recently identified HLA-C-restricted CMV epitopes, whose presentation resists viral immunomodulation, were targeted by peptide stimulations together with well-studied HLA-B-restricted epitopes. Because public TCR beta signatures pointed to carriage of CMV infection together with the matching HLA type, the HLA type of each donor mattered for the analysis.

CDR1 and CDR2, looked up from the germline V gene (reference sequence), are DFQATT and SNEGSKA. The CDR3 has 14 amino acids, counting the end cysteine and phenylalanine. Only the CDR3 DNA stays, 42 bases, in frame from base 1. Between the V and J ends, shortened by 0 bases and 5 bases respectively, the junction contains 14 bases. The research as a whole found: The ex vivo response was dominated by HLA-C-restricted CMV-specific TCR beta clonotypes, which also provided the single most frequent clonotype in two of eight donors. In both this cohort and an independent cohort of 352 donors, the cumulative frequency of public TCR beta family members distinguished carriers of CMV infection plus the relevant HLA type.

The label giving this sample's treatment or condition can be read as: in vitro stimulation with specific CMV peptide epitopes to enrich CMV-specific T cells. Instrument used: Illumina HiSeq 1500. The public reads were reprocessed in TCRdb via fastp at Q25 and MiXCR, keeping in-frame beta chains. For every CDR3 protein sequence, its rows merge into one entry that carries the most common genes and DNA. The sample yields around 800,000 distinct CDR3 sequences; roughly 33% were counted once. The ten largest clones capture 9.5% to 15% of the sample. The sequences come from cultured CD8+ T cells from PBMCs, collected from culture after CMV antigen stimulation. The chain is assembled from TRBV20-1 and TRBJ2-7; the D gene is possibly TRBD1 or TRBD2, each agreeing over 6 bases. The TCR comes from a human donor in good health (CMV status not recorded). Some clones in this sample may be carry-over from other donors' samples. CDR3 sequence: CSARDEGGLNEQYF. The DNA is as follows: TGCAGTGCTAGAGATGAGGGGGGTCTCAACGAGCAGTACTTC.